The present T cell receptor beta chain was sequenced within a study of cytomegalovirus exposure and HLA in healthy donors. Study-level points and caveats: Later, TCR association rates were found to vary by HLA locus, highest for DRB1 and lowest for HLA-C. With further analysis later on, most CMV-associated TCR beta chains appeared HLA-restricted. Later analysis identified around 15,000 TCR beta sequences associated with HLA alleles, using a false discovery rate threshold of 0.05. High sensitivity and specificity were reportedly achieved when the classifier diagnosed cytomegalovirus status.

Concerning this clone: The antigen remains undetermined.

This CDR3 spans 14 amino acids. Germline lookup yields CDR1 SEHNR and CDR2 FQNEAQ (reference sequence). V was shortened by 5 bases and J by 4 bases, with 14 bases between the two germline ends. The PCR contained 60 Vbeta and 13 Jbeta primers. Clones were sequenced by immunoSEQ multiplex PCR, and TCRdb holds only the in-frame ones, with some missing. The data show approximately 170,000 clones, over 65% seen once. The sequence came from a man younger than 35 in good health and CMV-seropositive. The sequencing sample was made of PBMCs. This chain links TRBV7-9 with TRBJ1-1; TRBD1 might be the D (5 bases). This CDR3 is CASSLGGLGTEAFF. CDR3 in DNA: TGTGCCAGCAGCCTCGGGGGTCTGGGCACTGAAGCTTTCTTT.